The 21 T cell receptor beta chains below come from one sample, sequenced in a study of vaccination and CD4 T cells after COVID-19. The antigens for these receptors are not known. Treatment reported: roughly 10-day PBMC culture with coronavirus spike peptide pools or control peptides (ViraFEST assay). Sequenced with the Oncomine TCR Beta short-read assay was DNA taken from cultured CD4+ T cells. TCRdb fed the PCR reads into MiXCR, producing one record per CDR3 protein. The sample lists approximately 25,000 distinct CDR3 sequences, about three fifths occurring once. The sample was CD4+ T cells from blood, cultured in vitro. These receptor sequences come from a human donor who had recovered from COVID-19.

The chain recombines TRBV6-2 or TRBV6-3 with TRBJ2-7; the D gene could be TRBD1 or TRBD2 (5 bases each). This CDR3 contains 14 residues. Germline CDR1 MNHEY, CDR2 SVGEGT. V lost 8 bases and J 0 bases, leaving 14 bases between the germline ends. The CDR3 reads CASGDPGTSYEQYF. The CDR3 DNA sequence: TGTGCCAGCGGGGACCCCGGGACCTCCTACGAGCAGTACTTC.

This clonotype was observed a handful of times. The chain uses TRBV12-3 or TRBV12-4 and TRBJ1-2; 8 positions match TRBD1. V dropped 6 bases and J dropped 8; count of bases not matched to a gene: 11. The CDR3 totals 14 residues. As DNA, the CDR3 is TGTGCCAGCAGCCCCGGACAGGGCCTCTCCGGCTACACCTTC. It yields the protein CASSPGQGLSGYTF.

This clonotype counts as large. The V call is TRBV18, the J call TRBJ1-6; TRBD1 matches 7 bases. The CDR3 spans 17 residues. Germline V lookup: CDR1 KGHSH, CDR2 LQKENI. With V trimmed by 3 bases and J by 9 bases, 14 bases remained unmatched. CDR3 sequence reads: CASSPSGSGGSTSPLHF. CDR3 nucleotide sequence: TGTGCCAGCTCACCCTCCGGTTCAGGGGGTTCAACTTCACCCCTCCACTTT. Complete variable domain (other parts from reference TRBV18 and TRBJ1-6): NAGVMQNPRHLVRRRGQEARLRCSPMKGHSHVYWYRQLPEEGLKFMVYLQKENIIDESGMPKERFSAEFPKEGPSILRIQQVVRGDSAAYFCASSPSGSGGSTSPLHFGNGTRLTVT.

This clonotype was seen only a few times. The J gene is TRBJ1-6, the V gene TRBV10-3; no reliable D call. V was trimmed by 0 bases and J by 10 bases, leaving 10 bases between them. CDR3 length equals 14 residues. Per the germline V gene, CDR1 is ENHRY and CDR2 is SYGVKD. The CDR3 sequence is CAISESSPGSPLHF. The CDR3 nucleotides are TGTGCCATCAGTGAGTCTTCTCCCGGGTCACCCCTCCACTTT.

The chain is built from TRBV6-1 and TRBJ2-7; a possible D gene is TRBD2 (6 bases). Between the trimmed V and J ends, which lost 6 bases and 6 bases, there was a span of 21 bases. This CDR3 has 15 amino acids. In germline, CDR1 is MNHNS, CDR2 SASEGT. CDR3 nucleotides: TGTGCCAGCAGCCCCAGGTGGATAGAAGCGGGCGAGCAGTACTTC. It is translated as CASSPRWIEAGEQYF.

The J gene is TRBJ1-1, the V gene TRBV19; D ambiguous. The CDR3 totals 14 residues. Germline V lookup: CDR1 LNHDA, CDR2 SQIVND (reference sequence). V was trimmed by 1 base and J by 0 bases, leaving 6 bases between them. The CDR3 DNA reads as TGTGCCAGTAGTATAGGACACCTGAACACTGAAGCTTTCTTT. Translated: CASSIGHLNTEAFF.

This chain connects TRBV19 to TRBJ2-5; D remains ambiguous. The V gene's germline CDR1 is LNHDA and CDR2 SQIVND (reference sequence). The CDR3 totals 13 residues. Between the trimmed V and J ends, which lost 4 bases and 2 bases, there was a span of 8 bases. CDR3 nucleotides: TGTGCCAGTAGTAGTCAGTCACAAGAGACCCAGTACTTC. Protein: CASSSQSQETQYF. The full variable domain, with the rest looked up from reference TRBV19 and TRBJ2-5, is DGGITQSPKYLFRKEGQNVTLSCEQNLNHDAMYWYRQDPGQGLRLIYYSQIVNDFQKGDIAEGYSVSREKKESFPLTVTSAQKNPTAFYLCASSSQSQETQYFGPGTRLLVL.

V is TRBV7-2 and J is TRBJ2-1; 10 nucleotides match TRBD2. Germline V gene lookup returns CDR1 SGHTA and CDR2 FQGNSA. V lost 5 bases to trimming and J lost 4 bases; unmatched junction nucleotides: 5. The CDR3 extends over 15 amino acids. The CDR3 loop reads CASSRTSGEYNEQFF. The CDR3 nucleotides are TGTGCCAGCAGCCGAACTAGCGGGGAATACAATGAGCAGTTCTTC.

This clonotype was counted a few times. This chain uses TRBV11-2 with TRBJ1-2, with 7 bases identical to TRBD1. The junction had 9 bases not matched to a gene; V was cut back by 4 bases and J by 4 bases. The CDR3 length is 15 residues. From germline, CDR1 is SGHAT and CDR2 FQNNGV. CDR3 residues: CASSYIRQGTYGYTF. The CDR3 DNA reads as TGTGCCAGCAGCTACATTAGACAGGGCACCTATGGCTACACCTTC. Together with reference TRBV11-2 and TRBJ1-2, the CDR3 gives the full variable domain: EAGVAQSPRYKIIEKRQSVAFWCNPISGHATLYWYQQILGQGPKLLIQFQNNGVVDDSQLPKDRFSAERLKGVDSTLKIQPAKLEDSAVYLCASSYIRQGTYGYTFGSGTRLTVV.

CDR3 amino acids: CSVGGTVNTEAFF. CDR3 nucleotides: TGCAGCGTTGGGGGTACGGTGAACACTGAAGCTTTCTTT. The chain joins TRBV29-1 to TRBJ1-1; no definite D call. There are 13 residues in the CDR3. Germline V gene sequence: CDR1 SQVTM, CDR2 ANQGSEA. The V end lost 4 bases, the J end lost 0 bases, and 9 bases lay between the germline ends. The variable domain in full, with the rest retrieved from reference TRBV29-1 and TRBJ1-1, is SAVISQKPSRDICQRGTSLTIQCQVDSQVTMMFWYRQQPGQSLTLIATANQGSEATYESGFVIDKFPISRPNLTFSTLTVSNMSPEDSSIYLCSVGGTVNTEAFFGQGTRLTVV.

The J gene is TRBJ2-2, the V gene TRBV7-2; tentatively, D is TRBD2 (5 bases). CDR1 and CDR2 (germline): SGHTA, FQGNSA. The CDR3 runs to 16 residues. The germline V and J ends were trimmed by 2 bases and 0 bases, with 10 bases remaining between them. The CDR3 here is CASSLFLAANTGELFF. CDR3 coding DNA: TGTGCCAGCAGCTTATTCCTAGCAGCGAACACCGGGGAGCTGTTTTTT.

This clonotype was observed once. The chain is built from TRBV20-1 and TRBJ2-3, with TRBD1 identical over 7 bases. After removal of 8 bases from V and 4 bases from J, the junction contained 6 bases not matched to a gene. This CDR3 region has 12 residues. In germline, CDR1 is DFQATT, CDR2 SNEGSKA (reference sequence). The CDR3 coding sequence is TGCAGTACGACCGGGACAGCAGATACGCAGTATTTT. It translates to CSTTGTADTQYF.

The chain couples TRBV9 to TRBJ1-2; D not certain. The CDR3 has 13 residues. CDR1 and CDR2 from the germline V gene are SGDLS and YYNGEE. V dropped 0 bases and J dropped 0 bases, with 3 bases sitting between them. CDR3: CASSVAANYGYTF. For the CDR3, the DNA is TGTGCCAGCAGCGTAGCGGCTAACTATGGCTACACCTTC.

The chain joins TRBV20-1 to TRBJ2-5; 7 bases are a match to TRBD2. CDR1 and CDR2 from the germline V gene are DFQATT and SNEGSKA (reference sequence). The CDR3 is made up of 13 amino acids. The trim removed 3 bases at V and 6 bases at J, leaving 7 bases unmatched. For the CDR3, the DNA is TGCAGTGCTAGGGGAGCGGGAATAAAGACCCAGTACTTC. Translation gives CSARGAGIKTQYF.

This clonotype was seen a few times. The chain recombines TRBV20-1 with TRBJ2-7; D is unclear. Germline CDR1 and CDR2: DFQATT and SNEGSKA (reference sequence). Deletions cut 3 bases from V and 6 bases from J, with 21 bases between. This CDR3 has 15 amino acids. The CDR3 sequence is CSASLGGVDNGEQYF. The CDR3, as DNA: TGCAGTGCTAGCCTGGGTGGGGTCGATAACGGCGAGCAGTACTTC.

The gene calls are TRBV6-1 and TRBJ1-2; 11 bases are a match to TRBD1. Germline CDR1 is MNHNS and CDR2 is SASEGT. The J segment lost 3 bases and the V segment lost 5 bases, leaving 17 bases of the junction unmatched. The CDR3 is 19 amino acids. CDR3 nucleotide sequence: TGTGCCAGCAGTCCGCACGCCGGGACAGGGGGGGGCTATGACTATGGCTACACCTTC. It yields the protein CASSPHAGTGGGYDYGYTF.

This clonotype showed up just a few times. In DNA form, the CDR3 reads TGTGCCATCAGTGACAACAGGGGGCGAGTCTATGGCTACACCTTC. This sequence encodes CAISDNRGRVYGYTF. The rearrangement links TRBV10-3 to TRBJ1-2, with 9 bases that match TRBD1. Losses at the gene ends were 3 bases for V and 4 bases for J; bases not matched to a gene: 6. The CDR3 covers 15 residues. Germline CDR1 and CDR2: ENHRY and SYGVKD.

This chain connects TRBV7-9 to TRBJ2-7; the match to TRBD1 covers 8 bases. CDR1 is SEHNR and CDR2 is FQNEAQ in the germline V gene (reference sequence). The length of the CDR3 is 15 residues. With 5 bases clipped from V and 2 bases from J, the junction kept 8 bases outside the gene matches. CDR3 amino acids: CASSPDRDLTYEQYF. The DNA of the CDR3 is TGTGCCAGCAGCCCGGACAGGGACCTTACCTACGAGCAGTACTTC.

V usage is TRBV27 and J usage is TRBJ1-5; possible D gene TRBD1, 6 bases. Germline CDR1 is MNHEY and CDR2 is SMNVEV (reference sequence). The CDR3 has 16 amino acids. Trimming stripped 0 bases from V and 4 bases from J, with 13 bases between. CDR3 sequence reads: CASSLSQDRPNQPQHF. CDR3 sequence (DNA): TGTGCCAGCAGTTTATCCCAGGACAGACCTAATCAGCCCCAGCATTTT.

This clonotype has a handful of counts. The CDR3 nucleotides read TGTGCCAGCAGTTCCCCTAGGGCCAATAATTCACCCCTCCACTTT. The encoded protein is CASSSPRANNSPLHF. J is TRBJ1-6 and V is TRBV27; D is unresolved. The CDR3 contains 15 residues. Trimming left V 4 bases short and J 5 bases short, with 12 bases between. Germline values: CDR1 MNHEY, CDR2 SMNVEV (reference sequence).

The CDR3 spells CASSPRTGREQPQHF. The CDR3, as DNA: TGCGCCAGCAGCCCTAGGACAGGGAGAGAGCAGCCCCAGCATTTT. J is TRBJ1-5 and V is TRBV4-1, with 8 positions matching TRBD1. The CDR3 is 15 residues long. CDR1 is MGHRA, CDR2 YSYEKL, per germline. Trimming at V came to 4 bases and at J to 7 bases, leaving 9 bases not matched to a gene.